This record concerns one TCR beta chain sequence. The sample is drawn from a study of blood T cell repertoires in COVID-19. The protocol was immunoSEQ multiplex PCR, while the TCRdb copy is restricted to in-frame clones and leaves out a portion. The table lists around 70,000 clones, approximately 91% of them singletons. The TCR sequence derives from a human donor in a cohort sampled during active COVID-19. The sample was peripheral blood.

The DNA for the CDR3 is TGTGCCAGCAGCAGCGGGGGACCGAACACCGGGGAGCTGTTTTTT. Translating it yields CASSSGGPNTGELFF. V gene TRBV5-4 combines with J gene TRBJ2-2, with 8 bases lining up with TRBD2. Trimming at V came to 4 bases and at J to 0 bases, leaving 2 bases not matched to a gene. CDR1 is SGHNT, CDR2 YYREEE, per germline (reference sequence). The CDR3 loop spans 15 amino acids.